The 10 T cell receptor beta chains reported below all come from one sample, sequenced in a study of B cell selection in AIRE deficiency. The protocol was immunoSEQ multiplex PCR, while the TCRdb copy is restricted to in-frame clones and leaves out a portion. The sample yields under 30,000 clones, nearly 97% seen once. CD4+CD127+ cells were sorted as the conventional CD4 T cells. Source material: CD4+CD127+ conventional T cells sorted from PBMCs. These receptors all come from a human donor in good health.

The chain couples TRBV30 to TRBJ1-1; D is unclear. The CDR3 totals 14 residues. The germline gives CDR1 GTSNPN, CDR2 SVGIG (reference sequence). V was pared by 5 bases and J by 0 bases, with 13 bases between. For the CDR3, the DNA is TGTGCCTGGCCCTTCGATAGAATGAACACTGAAGCTTTCTTT. As protein: CAWPFDRMNTEAFF.

The chain employs TRBV7-9 and TRBJ1-1; D is unresolved. The CDR3 spans 14 residues. Germline CDR1 and CDR2: SEHNR and FQNEAQ (reference sequence). Trimming removed 7 bases at V and 1 base at J, with 13 bases between. CDR3 sequence reads: CASTLPPGNTEAFF. In DNA, the CDR3 is TGTGCCAGCACCCTACCCCCTGGGAACACTGAAGCTTTCTTT.

The chain has TRBV11-2 and TRBJ2-7, with 7 nucleotides matching TRBD1. V lost 5 bases and J lost 7; bases outside the gene matches: 2. The V gene's germline CDR1 is SGHAT and CDR2 FQNNGV. The CDR3 runs to 11 residues. The CDR3 protein is CASSRQGEQYF. The CDR3 DNA follows: TGTGCCAGCAGCCGACAGGGAGAGCAGTACTTC.

This chain connects TRBV27 to TRBJ2-5, with 10 positions matching TRBD2. The CDR3 length is 16 residues. The V and J ends lost 2 bases and 9 bases, in that order; junction bases with no gene match: 12. Germline values: CDR1 MNHEY, CDR2 SMNVEV (reference sequence). In DNA, the CDR3 is TGTGCCAGCAGTTTAGGCGCCGGGACTAGCGTCTATGCCCAGTACTTC. Residues: CASSLGAGTSVYAQYF.

The chain links TRBV6-6 to TRBJ2-1; TRBD1 agrees at 10 bases. Trimming took 6 bases from V and 4 from J; bases not matched to a gene: 6. The germline CDR1 and CDR2 sequences are MNHNY and SVGAGI (reference sequence). CDR3 length: 15 residues. As DNA, the CDR3 is TGTGCCAGCAGCAACCCGGGACAGGGGTACAATGAGCAGTTCTTC. This sequence encodes CASSNPGQGYNEQFF.

The J gene is TRBJ1-5, the V gene TRBV19; D not certain. The length of the CDR3 is 15 residues. Germline V gene lookup returns CDR1 LNHDA and CDR2 SQIVND (reference sequence). The V gene lost 3 bases and the J gene lost 0 bases, with 9 bases spanning the gap. CDR3 amino acids: CASSMLGFSNQPQHF. CDR3 sequence (DNA): TGTGCCAGTAGTATGTTAGGTTTTAGCAATCAGCCCCAGCATTTT.

V and J are TRBV29-1 and TRBJ2-7, with TRBD1 matching over 7 bases. This CDR3 comprises 15 residues. The trim removed 3 bases at V and 2 bases at J, leaving 10 bases unmatched. Germline CDR1 SQVTM, CDR2 ANQGSEA. This CDR3 is CSVDYKGAPPYEQYF. For the CDR3, the DNA is TGCAGCGTTGACTATAAGGGGGCGCCCCCCTACGAGCAGTACTTC.

This sequence joins TRBV5-1 and TRBJ1-1; D remains unclear. CDR3 length equals 14 residues. Trimming left V 3 bases short and J 1 base short, with 10 bases between. CDR1 and CDR2 (germline): SGHRS, YFSETQ. CDR3 region: CASSYDGKNTEAFF. In DNA form, the CDR3 reads TGCGCCAGCAGCTACGACGGTAAGAACACTGAAGCTTTCTTT.

The V gene is TRBV2, the J gene TRBJ2-2; D is uncertain. Trimming shortened V by 4 bases and J by 0 bases, and 3 bases separated the two germline ends. The CDR3 runs to 13 residues. Per germline, CDR1 SNHLY and CDR2 FYNNEI. The CDR3 DNA sequence: TGTGCCAGCAGTGGCACGAACACCGGGGAGCTGTTTTTT. Protein product: CASSGTNTGELFF.

The V and J genes are TRBV5-8 and TRBJ2-1; possible D gene TRBD2, 6 bases. The CDR3 is 16 amino acids. CDR1 SGHTS and CDR2 YDEGEE come from the germline V gene. V lost 5 bases and J 5 bases, leaving 20 bases between the germline ends. This chain's CDR3 is CASSHGLPLTDNEQFF. For the CDR3, the DNA is TGTGCCAGCAGTCACGGACTACCCTTAACGGACAATGAGCAGTTCTTC.